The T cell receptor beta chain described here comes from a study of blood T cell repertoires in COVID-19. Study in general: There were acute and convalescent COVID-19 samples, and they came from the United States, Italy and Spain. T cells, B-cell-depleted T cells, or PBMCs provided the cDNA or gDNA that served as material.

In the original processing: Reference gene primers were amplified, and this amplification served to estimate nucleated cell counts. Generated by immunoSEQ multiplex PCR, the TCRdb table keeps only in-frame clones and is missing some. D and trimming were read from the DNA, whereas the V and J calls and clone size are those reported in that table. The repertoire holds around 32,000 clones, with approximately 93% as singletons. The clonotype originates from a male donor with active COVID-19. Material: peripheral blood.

The CDR3 nucleotides are TGTGCCAGCAGCACCCATCTGGAGACAGGGCCACTCGGAAACACCATATATTTT. Amino acids: CASSTHLETGPLGNTIYF. This chain connects TRBV7-3 to TRBJ1-3; the match to TRBD1 covers 7 bases. Germline lookup yields CDR1 SGHTA and CDR2 FQGTGA. V was pared by 5 bases and J by 4 bases, with 17 bases of the junction left unmatched. The CDR3 is 18 residues long.